This TCR beta chain came from a study of a mutant IDH1 vaccine in newly diagnosed glioma. Study-level background: Following radiotherapy alone, or alongside temozolomide cycles, vaccination was started after an interval of 4-6 weeks.

Assay: immunoSEQ multiplex PCR; the TCRdb copy retains only in-frame clones and omits some. Of 50,000 to 70,000 clones in the sample, about 87% were seen once. Trimming removed 6 bases from V and 2 bases from J, with 20 bases in between. This CDR3 region has 16 residues. The germline V gene has CDR1 LGHNT and CDR2 FRNRAP. As concerns this clone: Its antigen is not known.

Described time point: week 23, last vaccination. Every vaccine dose comprised 300 ug of mutant IDH1 20-mer peptide plus topical imiquimod. Whole-study results and caveats: Whatever changes occurred in top peripheral T cell clonotypes seemed unrelated to pseudoprogression.

The gene calls are TRBV12-5 and TRBJ2-7, with D possibly being TRBD2 (5 bases). The clonotype originates from a man aged 40-49 years with glioma. This sample comprised PBMCs, obtained from a glioma patient whose treatment included an IDH1 peptide vaccine. The CDR3 coding sequence is TGTGCTAGTGGCCGGTATGACGGACTTCTTACCTACGAGCAGTACTTC. This translates into CASGRYDGLLTYEQYF.